The 3 T cell receptor beta chains presented below share a single source sample, sequenced in a study of metastatic and nonmetastatic thyroid tumors. TCRdb reanalyzed the PCR reads with MiXCR. Among over 5,000 clones listed, around 27% were seen once. Patients underwent thyroid surgery, and none had received any treatment before it. Sequenced input: adjacent normal tissue. The receptors here all came from a female donor with papillary thyroid cancer or a benign thyroid nodule (not recorded which). Some clones in this sample may be carry-over from other donors' samples.

By sample fraction, this clone is large (0.1 to 1%). The rearrangement uses TRBV3-1 and TRBJ2-7; D is undetermined. The V end was cut by 3 bases, the J end by 3 bases, with 6 bases between. CDR3 length: 12 residues. The germline gives CDR1 LGHDT, CDR2 YNNKEL (reference sequence). CDR3 nucleotides: TGTGCCAGCAGCCAGACCCGCTACGAGCAGTACTTC. Translating it yields CASSQTRYEQYF.

This clone was detected ten times or more. Distinct nucleotide sequences in the sample also encode this CDR3. This sequence joins TRBV6-5 and TRBJ1-5; D unclear. Looked up from germline, CDR1 is MNHEY and CDR2 is SVGAGI. CDR3 length: 13 residues. V gave up 3 bases and J gave up 1 base, with 4 bases separating them. The CDR3 here is CASSYESNQPQHF. In DNA, the CDR3 is TGTGCCAGCAGTTATGAGAGCAATCAGCCCCAGCATTTT.

In this sample, this clone turned up a few times. The chain recombines TRBV12-3 or TRBV12-4 with TRBJ1-1; D remains ambiguous. With 1 base removed from V and 4 bases from J, the gap between germline ends came to 10 bases. This CDR3 spans 14 amino acids. The CDR3 DNA reads as TGTGCCAGCAGTTTAGGTGGTTCGGGCACTGAAGCTTTCTTT. Protein product: CASSLGGSGTEAFF.